This entry is about one TCR beta chain. Its specificity is not known. It was with a sample-barcoded 5' primer and a J-beta primer mix that a second PCR of about 6 to 12 cycles was run. Tags on each cDNA molecule came from a template-switch adaptor with 12 random nucleotides. Via MiXCR, TCRdb re-called the 5' RACE reads, giving one row per CDR3 protein. The table has some 1.4 million distinct CDR3 sequences, 42% seen once. The CDR3 covers 13 residues. In germline, CDR1 is DFQATT, CDR2 SNEGSKA (reference sequence). The V end was cut by 3 bases, the J end by 3 bases, with 12 bases between. These data come from a study of blood T cells in healthy people across ages. Overall study context: Capturing about one barcoded beta molecule per two T cells was achieved by template switching. Study-level points and caveats: Older age coincided with a roughly linear decline in TCR beta diversity per million T cells.

The chain couples TRBV20-1 to TRBJ2-7; no clear D. The TCR originated in a woman between 18 and 29 years old in good health. The source material was blood. CDR3 DNA: TGCAGTGCTAGTCTGGGATCCCACTACGAGCAGTACTTC. It yields the protein CSASLGSHYEQYF.